The following is a T cell receptor beta chain sequence with its context. Its specificity is not known. Clones were read by immunoSEQ multiplex PCR, and TCRdb kept only the in-frame ones, dropping some. The table has about 56,000 clones, 56% seen once. CDR1 and CDR2 from the germline V gene are SGHTA and FQGNSA. The CDR3 is 14 amino acids. The V end was cut by 5 bases, the J end by 1 base, with 8 bases between. This entry comes from a study of cytotoxic CD8 clonotypes in ibrutinib-treated CLL. Study overall: Partial responses numbered about 25 and complete responses 2; after a median around 72 months, 14 stayed remitted and roughly twelve progressed. Mean productive templates were under 270,000; mean productive rearrangements were fewer than 95,000. Study outcomes and limitations: Rare overall, public clonotypes shrank or held steady under therapy. Clonality was higher at ibrutinib response and returned toward baseline at progression.

The sequence was obtained from a human donor with chronic lymphocytic leukemia. The chain combines TRBV7-2 with TRBJ2-2; D not certain. Material: PBMCs, obtained after 24 months of ibrutinib treatment. CDR3 bases: TGTGCCAGCAGCCTCCTCGTGAACACCGGGGAGCTGTTTTTT. Its translation: CASSLLVNTGELFF. The whole variable domain, filled in from reference TRBV7-2 and TRBJ2-2, reads GAGVSQSPSNKVTEKGKDVELRCDPISGHTALYWYRQSLGQGLEFLIYFQGNSAPDKSGLPSDRFSAERTGGSVSTLTIQRTQQEDSAVYLCASSLLVNTGELFFGEGSRLTVL.